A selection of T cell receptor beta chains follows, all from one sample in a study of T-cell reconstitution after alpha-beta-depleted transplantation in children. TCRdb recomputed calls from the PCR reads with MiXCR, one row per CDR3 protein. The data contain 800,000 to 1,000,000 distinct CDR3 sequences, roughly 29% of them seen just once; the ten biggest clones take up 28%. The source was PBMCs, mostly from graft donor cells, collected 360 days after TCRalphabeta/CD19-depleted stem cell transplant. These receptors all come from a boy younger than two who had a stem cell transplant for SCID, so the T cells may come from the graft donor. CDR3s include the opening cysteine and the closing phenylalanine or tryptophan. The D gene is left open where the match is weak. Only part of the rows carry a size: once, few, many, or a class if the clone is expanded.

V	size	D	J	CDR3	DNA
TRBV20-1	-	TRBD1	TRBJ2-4	CSARVGTGGHLAKNIQYF	TGCAGTGCTAGAGTTGGGACAGGGGGCCATCTAGCCAAAAACATTCAGTACTTC
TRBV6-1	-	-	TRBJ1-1	CASSEPGTRGRNTEAFF	TGTGCCAGCAGTGAACCCGGGACTCGAGGAAGGAACACTGAAGCTTTCTTT
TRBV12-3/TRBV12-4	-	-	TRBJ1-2	CASSPDSAYGYTF	TGTGCCAGCAGTCCTGACAGCGCCTATGGCTACACCTTC
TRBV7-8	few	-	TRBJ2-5	CASSEWSGETQYF	TGTGCCAGCAGCGAGTGGAGCGGGGAGACCCAGTACTTC
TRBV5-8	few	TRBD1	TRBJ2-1	CASSKGQGARNEQFF	TGTGCCAGCAGCAAGGGACAGGGGGCGAGGAATGAGCAGTTCTTC
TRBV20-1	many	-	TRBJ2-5	CSAGDYRVGETQYF	TGCAGTGCTGGGGATTACAGGGTGGGGGAGACCCAGTACTTC
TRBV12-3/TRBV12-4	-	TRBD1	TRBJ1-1	CASSTGTAIEAFF	TGTGCCAGCAGTACCGGGACAGCCATAGAAGCTTTCTTT
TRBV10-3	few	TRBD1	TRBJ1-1	CAISTGRDTEAFF	TGTGCCATATCGACAGGGCGAGACACTGAAGCTTTCTTT
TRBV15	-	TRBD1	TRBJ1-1	CATSRGSQGPLNTEAFF	TGTGCCACCAGCAGGGGATCACAGGGGCCCCTGAACACTGAAGCTTTCTTT
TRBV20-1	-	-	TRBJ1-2	CSARDSWAFGYTF	TGCAGTGCTAGAGATTCCTGGGCCTTTGGCTACACCTTC
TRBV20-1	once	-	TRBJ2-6	CSARRPDSGANVLTF	TGCAGTGCTAGGAGGCCCGACTCTGGGGCCAACGTCCTGACTTTC
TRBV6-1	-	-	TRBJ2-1	CASSAIRAASYNEQFF	TGTGCCAGCAGTGCTATCCGGGCCGCCTCCTACAATGAGCAGTTCTTC
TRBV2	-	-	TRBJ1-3	CASSEDSFFSGNTIYF	TGTGCCAGCAGTGAGGATAGCTTTTTCTCTGGAAACACCATATATTTT
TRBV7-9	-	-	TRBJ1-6	CASSLEVLYQSPLHF	TGTGCCAGCAGCTTAGAAGTTCTTTATCAGTCACCCCTCCACTTT